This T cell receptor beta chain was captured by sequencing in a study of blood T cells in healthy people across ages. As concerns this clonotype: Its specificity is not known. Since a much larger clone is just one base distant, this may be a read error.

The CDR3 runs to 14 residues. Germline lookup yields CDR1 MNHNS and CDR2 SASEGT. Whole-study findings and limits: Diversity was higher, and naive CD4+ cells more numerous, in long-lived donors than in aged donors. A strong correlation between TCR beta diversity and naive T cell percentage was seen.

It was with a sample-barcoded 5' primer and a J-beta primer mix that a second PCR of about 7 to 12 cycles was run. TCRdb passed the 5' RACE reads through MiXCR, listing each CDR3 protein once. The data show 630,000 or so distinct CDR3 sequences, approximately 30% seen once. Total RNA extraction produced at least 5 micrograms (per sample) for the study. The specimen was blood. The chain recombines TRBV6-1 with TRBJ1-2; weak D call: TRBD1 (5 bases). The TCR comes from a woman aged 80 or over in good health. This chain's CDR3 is CASRQAARDYSYTF. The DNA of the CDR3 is TGTGCCAGCAGACAGGCCGCGCGGGACTATAGCTACACCTTC.